Following are 13 T cell receptor beta chains from one sample sequenced in a study of T cell repertoires in ileal Crohn's disease. The table came from immunoSEQ multiplex PCR; TCRdb's copy has only in-frame clones and leaves some out. The table records thousands of clones, approximately 85% of them present only once. The sample was ileal tissue. The source of these receptors is an adult with Crohn's disease.

The genes are TRBV6-5 and TRBJ1-5, with D perhaps TRBD1 (5 bases). CDR3 length: 14 amino acids. V lost 6 bases and J 2 bases, leaving 11 bases between the germline ends. The germline V gene encodes CDR1 MNHEY and CDR2 SVGAGI. The CDR3: CASRSGMGNQPQHF. As DNA, the CDR3 is TGTGCCAGCAGGTCAGGGATGGGCAATCAGCCCCAGCATTTT.

This clone was seen more than once but under ten times. The chain carries TRBV21-1 and TRBJ1-3; the table's D call, TRBD1, has no DNA check behind it. TRBV21-1 is listed as a pseudogene. This CDR3 comprises 19 residues. CDR3 sequence: CASTPTGRDRPSSGNTIYF. The CDR3 region has the DNA TGTGCCAGCACCCCCACCGGGCGGGACAGACCTAGCTCTGGAAACACCATATATTTT.

The chain employs TRBV4-2 and TRBJ1-5; the D gene is possibly TRBD1 (6 bases). V was clipped by 0 bases and J by 5 bases, with 11 bases between them. The CDR3 totals 15 residues. Germline assignment: CDR1 LGHNA and CDR2 YNFKEQ. The CDR3 DNA follows: TGTGCCAGCAGCCAAGACAGGGGAAGAGATCAGCCCCAGCATTTT. Its protein is CASSQDRGRDQPQHF.

The chain recombines TRBV14 with TRBJ1-1; D is ambiguous. Trimming cost V 4 bases and J 10 bases, with 13 bases left between them. This CDR3 spans 12 amino acids. Germline CDR1 is SGHDN and CDR2 is FVKESK. The CDR3 nucleotides read TGTGCCAGCAGCCCCTCGGGAGCGGGAGCTTTCTTT. Translating gives CASSPSGAGAFF.

Comment on this clone: At one of its ends the junction is not consistent with the germline gene, which may arise from a read error. Other DNA variants within this sample encode the same CDR3. This rearrangement joins TRBV6-1 to TRBJ1-4; D is perhaps TRBD1 (5 bases). CDR1 and CDR2 (germline): MNHNS, SASEGT. The length of the CDR3 is 14 residues. The CDR3 coding sequence is TGTGCCACCAGTTGGGGAGGGACGGACGAAAAACTGTTTTTT. Amino acids: CATSWGGTDEKLFF.

This chain's CDR3 is CSVAGTSVGELFF. CDR3 coding DNA: TGCAGCGTTGCCGGGACTAGCGTTGGGGAGCTGTTTTTT. V is TRBV29-1 and J is TRBJ2-2, with TRBD2 identical over 10 bases. V lost 4 bases and J lost 8; bases outside the gene matches: 4. The germline CDR1 and CDR2 sequences are SQVTM and ANQGSEA. CDR3 length: 13 residues.

V usage is TRBV7-3 and J usage is TRBJ2-3, with 9 bases aligning to TRBD2. The germline CDR1 and CDR2 sequences are SGHTA and FQGTGA. The CDR3 is 16 amino acids. The V gene end was trimmed by 1 base and the J gene end by 1 base; junction bases not matched to a gene: 3. CDR3 sequence (DNA): TGTGCCAGCAGCTTAAGGCAGCGGGGGGGCACAGATACGCAGTATTTT. This gives the protein CASSLRQRGGTDTQYF.

This clone qualifies as large. The V call is TRBV7-2, the J call TRBJ1-5; the match to TRBD1 covers 7 bases. The junction had 6 bases not matched to a gene; V was cut back by 0 bases and J by 7 bases. Looked up from germline, CDR1 is SGHTA and CDR2 is FQGNSA. The CDR3 totals 15 residues. The CDR3 sequence is CASSLAQQGLQPQHF. DNA for the CDR3: TGTGCCAGCAGCTTAGCCCAACAGGGGTTGCAGCCCCAGCATTTT.

The V gene is TRBV7-3, the J gene TRBJ2-3, with 7 bases aligning to TRBD2. This CDR3 is 14 amino acids long. The trim removed 4 bases at V and 2 bases at J, leaving 3 bases unmatched. Germline CDR1 reads SGHTA; CDR2 reads FQGTGA. The CDR3 is CASSWGGVTDTQYF. As DNA, the CDR3 is TGTGCCAGCAGCTGGGGGGGGGTCACAGATACGCAGTATTTT.

This clone was picked up a small number of times. This chain joins TRBV30 and TRBJ1-5, with 12 positions matching TRBD1. V was pared by 2 bases and J by 7 bases, with 6 bases of the junction left unmatched. CDR1 and CDR2 from the germline V gene are GTSNPN and SVGIG (reference sequence). This CDR3 comprises 15 residues. CDR3 DNA sequence: TGTGCCTGGAGTAAGGGACAGGGGGCAGGACAGCCCCAGCATTTT. Translated, it gives CAWSKGQGAGQPQHF.

This clone was seen more than once but under ten times. V and J are TRBV29-1 and TRBJ1-2, with a weak D call TRBD1 (6 bases). The CDR3 length is 14 residues. Trimming removed 2 bases from V and 3 bases from J, with 13 bases in between. Germline V CDR1 and CDR2: SQVTM, ANQGSEA. The DNA for the CDR3 is TGCAGCGTTGAAACCAGGGGCCCGGACTATGGCTACACCTTC. Translated: CSVETRGPDYGYTF.

The V call is TRBV5-1, the J call TRBJ2-5; D perhaps matches TRBD2 (6 bases). Germline lookup yields CDR1 SGHRS and CDR2 YFSETQ. Between the trimmed V and J ends, which lost 3 bases and 2 bases, there was a span of 20 bases. The CDR3 extends over 17 amino acids. CDR3: CASSSGLGGRKQETQYF. The CDR3 coding sequence is TGCGCCAGCAGCTCGGGACTCGGGGGACGGAAGCAAGAGACCCAGTACTTC.

This clone has more than one count but fewer than ten. The rearrangement uses TRBV7-2 and TRBJ2-2; 11 nucleotides match TRBD2. In germline, CDR1 is SGHTA, CDR2 FQGNSA. The V gene end was trimmed by 1 base and the J gene end by 5 bases; junction bases not matched to a gene: 9. This CDR3 is built from 18 residues. The CDR3 here is CASSLGVAGGHRTGELFF. The CDR3 bases are TGTGCCAGCAGCTTAGGGGTAGCGGGGGGGCATCGAACCGGGGAGCTGTTTTTT.